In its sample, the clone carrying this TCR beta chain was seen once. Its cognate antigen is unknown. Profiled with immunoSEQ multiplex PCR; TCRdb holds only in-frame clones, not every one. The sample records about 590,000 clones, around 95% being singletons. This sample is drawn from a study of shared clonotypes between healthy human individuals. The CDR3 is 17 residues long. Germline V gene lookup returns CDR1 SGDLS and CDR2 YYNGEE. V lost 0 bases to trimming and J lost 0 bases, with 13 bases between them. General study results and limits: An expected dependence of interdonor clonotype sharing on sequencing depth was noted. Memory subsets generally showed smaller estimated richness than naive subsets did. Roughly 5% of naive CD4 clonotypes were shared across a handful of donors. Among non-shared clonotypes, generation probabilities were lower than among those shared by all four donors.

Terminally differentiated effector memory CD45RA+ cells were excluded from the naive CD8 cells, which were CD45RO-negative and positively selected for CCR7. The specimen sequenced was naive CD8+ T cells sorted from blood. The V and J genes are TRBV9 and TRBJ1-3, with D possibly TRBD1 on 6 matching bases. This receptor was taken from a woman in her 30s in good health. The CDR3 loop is CASSVGQALSSGNTIYF. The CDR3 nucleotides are TGTGCCAGCAGCGTAGGACAGGCTCTCAGCTCTGGAAACACCATATATTTT.